These T cell receptor beta chains were read from a single sample in a study of T cell repertoires in cytomegalovirus infection. No antigens are known for them. TCRdb called the reads again in MiXCR, with one record for every CDR3 protein. There are approximately 340,000 distinct CDR3 sequences in the sample; just under 30% occur only once, and approximately 20% lies in the top ten. The specimen comprised cultured PBMCs, sampled from culture after CMV antigen stimulation. The receptors derive from a human donor in good health (CMV status not recorded). Some clones in this sample may be carry-over from other donors' samples. The CDR3 runs from the conserved cysteine through the conserved F or W. The order of the fields is D gene, V gene, clone size, J gene, CDR3 protein, CDR3 DNA. The D gene is left open where the match is weak. Expanded clones are given a class, and other clones once, few, many or no size at all.

NA	TRBV11-3	many	TRBJ2-2	CASSLGSHHGGELFF	TGTGCCAGCAGCTTAGGGTCCCATCATGGTGGGGAGCTGTTTTTT
NA	TRBV7-6	NA	TRBJ2-3	CASSPGSPTDTQYF	TGTGCCAGCAGCCCCGGTTCCCCCACAGATACGCAGTATTTT
TRBD1	TRBV5-4	once	TRBJ1-4	CASSASGGPNEKLFF	TGTGCCAGCAGCGCCTCAGGGGGCCCTAATGAAAAACTGTTTTTT
NA	TRBV6-1	NA	TRBJ1-1	CASSRDGLGDTEAFF	TGTGCCAGCAGTCGGGACGGACTAGGGGACACTGAAGCTTTCTTT
TRBD2	TRBV6-5	NA	TRBJ2-5	CASSYSSTSGATYQETQYF	TGTGCCAGCAGTTACTCGTCGACTAGCGGGGCCACTTACCAAGAGACCCAGTACTTC
NA	TRBV6-1	once	TRBJ1-5	CASSEFQGSNQPQHF	TGTGCCAGCAGTGAGTTTCAGGGTAGCAATCAGCCCCAGCATTTT
TRBD2	TRBV7-2	many	TRBJ2-1	CASSVTSGGSYNEQFF	TGTGCCAGCAGCGTGACTAGCGGGGGCTCCTACAATGAGCAGTTCTTC
NA	TRBV20-1	few	TRBJ2-1	CSARGSPGEQFF	TGCAGTGCTAGAGGCAGCCCGGGTGAGCAGTTCTTC
TRBD1	TRBV11-2	many	TRBJ1-2	CASSSQGAGYGYTF	TGTGCCAGCAGCTCTCAGGGGGCTGGGTATGGCTACACCTTC
NA	TRBV7-9	few	TRBJ2-7	CASSALSSYEQYF	TGTGCCAGCTCGGCATTGAGCTCCTACGAGCAGTACTTC
TRBD1	TRBV19	NA	TRBJ1-5	CASSTGTGGGGNQPQHF	TGTGCCAGTAGTACCGGGACAGGGGGCGGTGGCAATCAGCCCCAGCATTTT
TRBD2	TRBV10-3	few	TRBJ2-1	CAISDPTTSGGVYNEQFF	TGTGCCATCAGTGACCCAACGACTAGCGGGGGGGTATACAATGAGCAGTTCTTC
TRBD2	TRBV4-2	NA	TRBJ2-3	CASSQESGREADTQYF	TGTGCCAGCAGCCAAGAAAGCGGGAGGGAGGCAGATACGCAGTATTTT
NA	TRBV12-3/TRBV12-4	NA	TRBJ2-7	CASSYRQIGYEQYF	TGTGCCAGCAGTTACCGACAGATCGGCTACGAGCAGTACTTC
TRBD2	TRBV20-1	NA	TRBJ2-4	CSALHSGNKNIQYF	TGCAGTGCTCTGCATAGCGGGAACAAAAACATTCAGTACTTC
NA	TRBV7-3	few	TRBJ1-6	CASSLSGRVSPLHF	TGTGCCAGCAGCTTATCCGGTCGGGTTTCACCCCTCCACTTT
NA	TRBV20-1	few	TRBJ2-1	CSATHHKSSYNEQFF	TGCAGTGCTACGCACCATAAAAGCTCCTACAATGAGCAGTTCTTC
TRBD1	TRBV19	few	TRBJ1-1	CASSRTGTGDTEAFF	TGTGCCAGTAGTCGTACCGGGACAGGGGACACTGAAGCTTTCTTT
TRBD1	TRBV6-1	many	TRBJ2-5	CASSGTGRAKTQYF	TGTGCCAGCTCTGGGACAGGGAGGGCGAAGACCCAGTACTTC
TRBD1	TRBV10-2	many	TRBJ2-3	CASSESAGGTDTQYF	TGCGCCAGCAGTGAGTCGGCAGGGGGAACAGATACGCAGTATTTT
NA	TRBV7-3	medium-sized	TRBJ2-1	CAIQGNEQFF	TGTGCCATCCAGGGCAATGAGCAGTTCTTC
NA	TRBV7-9	few	TRBJ2-1	CASSSRGSGNYNEQFF	TGTGCCAGCAGCTCCCGGGGTAGCGGTAACTACAATGAGCAGTTCTTC
NA	TRBV7-2	many	TRBJ2-5	CASSSGGTGRTQYF	TGTGCCAGCAGCTCCGGAGGTACAGGGAGGACCCAGTACTTC
NA	TRBV11-3	once	TRBJ1-5	CASSNRDRSVSNQPQHF	TGTGCCAGCAGCAACAGGGATAGGTCGGTAAGCAATCAGCCCCAGCATTTT
NA	TRBV20-1	NA	TRBJ2-7	CSAGDTYEQYF	TGCAGTGCTGGGGACACCTACGAGCAGTACTTC
TRBD2	TRBV7-6	NA	TRBJ2-7	CASSRGIAGVYEQYF	TGTGCCAGCAGCCGCGGTATAGCGGGGGTCTACGAGCAGTACTTC
NA	TRBV29-1	NA	TRBJ1-2	CSGGTGYGYTF	TGCAGCGGTGGGACGGGCTATGGCTACACCTTC
NA	TRBV24-1	many	TRBJ1-2	CATSQEGNYGYTF	TGTGCCACCAGTCAAGAGGGGAACTATGGCTACACCTTC
TRBD1	TRBV11-2	few	TRBJ1-6	CASSALTGHSPLHF	TGTGCCAGCAGTGCCTTGACAGGGCATTCACCCCTCCACTTT
NA	TRBV7-8	few	TRBJ2-2	CASSLVSTTAESGELFF	TGTGCCAGCAGCTTAGTGTCTACGACGGCGGAGTCCGGGGAGCTGTTTTTT